The 23 T cell receptor beta chains in this list originate from one sample, sequenced in a study of control samples from healthy donors and cancer patients (dated by TCRdb to the early 2020s). Receptor amplification or capture employed the immunoSEQ multiplex PCR assay. Imported from immuneACCESS, the table was reduced by TCRdb to in-frame sequences with V and J called. These copies leave out some clones; in studies compared against another copy, an unresolved V gene accounts for under half, and the cause of the remainder is not known. The sample table contains 150,000 or so clones; only one count was recorded for 85% to 95% of them. The top ten constitute approximately 6% of the sample. Material: blood. The receptors here all came from a man aged 35 to 55 in good health.

This clone was observed a single time. The chain links TRBV19 to TRBJ1-3; D is perhaps TRBD1 (5 bases). This CDR3 contains 14 residues. V gave up 5 bases and J gave up 2 bases, with 10 bases separating them. Germline V gene sequence: CDR1 LNHDA, CDR2 SQIVND (reference sequence). In DNA, the CDR3 is TGTGCCAGTAGTCTATTGGACACTGGAAACACCATATATTTT. It yields the protein CASSLLDTGNTIYF. Full variable domain (rest looked up from reference TRBV19 and TRBJ1-3): DGGITQSPKYLFRKEGQNVTLSCEQNLNHDAMYWYRQDPGQGLRLIYYSQIVNDFQKGDIAEGYSVSREKKESFPLTVTSAQKNPTAFYLCASSLLDTGNTIYFGEGSWLTVV.

The rearrangement uses TRBV5-5 and TRBJ1-6; D is possibly TRBD1 (5 bases). The CDR3 has 14 residues. V was shortened by 2 bases and J by 8 bases, with 11 bases between the two germline ends. Germline V CDR1 and CDR2: SGHKS, YYEKEE (reference sequence). This CDR3 reads CASSLGRADSPLHF. DNA of the CDR3: TGTGCCAGCAGCTTAGGCAGGGCGGATTCACCCCTCCACTTT.

This clone was detected once. The rearrangement links TRBV6-5 to TRBJ1-1, with D hard to call. Trimming took off 6 bases at V and 1 base at J, with 9 bases between the two ends. The CDR3 has 13 amino acids. Germline V gene sequence: CDR1 MNHEY, CDR2 SVGAGI. CDR3 sequence (DNA): TGTGCCAGCAGCCCCACGGGGAACACTGAAGCTTTCTTT. The encoded protein is CASSPTGNTEAFF.

V is TRBV5-5 and J is TRBJ2-7, with a tentative D call TRBD1 (5 bases). From germline, CDR1 is SGHKS and CDR2 YYEKEE (reference sequence). This CDR3 spans 14 amino acids. Trimming removed 0 bases at V and 2 bases at J, with 9 bases between. The CDR3, as DNA: TGTGCCAGCAGCTTGGTAGGGGTCACCTACGAGCAGTACTTC. Amino acids: CASSLVGVTYEQYF.

The CDR3 DNA follows: TGCGCCAGCAGCCGGGACAGGGGACCCGGAAACACCATATATTTT. Translating gives CASSRDRGPGNTIYF. The chain uses TRBV4-3 and TRBJ1-3; 10 bases fit TRBD1. The CDR3 spans 15 residues. Germline loops: CDR1 LGHNA, CDR2 YSLEER. V trimming: 4 bases; J trimming: 4 bases; junction bases outside the gene matches: 4.

This clone was observed once. The chain carries TRBV5-1 and TRBJ2-1, with 7 bases fitting TRBD2. With V trimmed by 0 bases and J by 4 bases, 4 bases remained unmatched. The CDR3 has 15 residues. CDR1 is SGHRS, CDR2 YFSETQ, per germline. CDR3 DNA: TGCGCCAGCAGCTTGGTGCTAGCGGAATACAATGAGCAGTTCTTC. Translated, it gives CASSLVLAEYNEQFF.

The chain combines TRBV19 with TRBJ2-1; D not certain. V lost 3 bases and J lost 8, with 17 bases in between. CDR1 is LNHDA, CDR2 SQIVND, per germline (reference sequence). This CDR3 comprises 15 residues. CDR3 sequence (DNA): TGTGCCAGTAGTATCTCGGGCCCAACGCAACATGAGCAGTTCTTC. It yields the protein CASSISGPTQHEQFF.

The chain has TRBV30 and TRBJ2-1, with D perhaps TRBD1 or TRBD2 (6 bases each). Germline V gene lookup returns CDR1 GTSNPN and CDR2 SVGIG (reference sequence). Trimming pared 6 bases from V and 7 bases from J, leaving 13 bases between. There are 12 residues in the CDR3. CDR3 sequence (DNA): TGTGCCTGTAGGGGGGTGGGGAATGAGCAGTTCTTC. It encodes CACRGVGNEQFF.

V usage is TRBV4-3 and J usage is TRBJ1-1, with D perhaps TRBD1 (5 bases). Germline V CDR1 and CDR2: LGHNA, YSLEER. The V end was cut by 1 base, the J end by 8 bases, with 14 bases between. This CDR3 has 14 amino acids. CDR3 amino acids: CASSQGGGANEAFF. DNA of the CDR3: TGCGCCAGCAGCCAAGGGGGCGGCGCCAACGAAGCTTTCTTT.

The CDR3 loop reads CASSYANNRRKNTGELFF. The CDR3 DNA reads TGTGCCAGCAGTTACGCTAATAACAGGCGGAAGAACACCGGGGAGCTGTTTTTT. The chain combines TRBV6-2 or TRBV6-3 with TRBJ2-2, with TRBD1 as a possible D gene (5 bases). The ends were cut back, 2 bases at V and 1 base at J, with 17 bases in the middle. Germline V gene lookup returns CDR1 MNHEY and CDR2 SVGEGT. CDR3 length equals 18 residues.

This sequence joins TRBV6-5 and TRBJ1-1, with D hard to call. CDR3 length equals 11 residues. V was clipped by 8 bases and J by 5 bases, with 9 bases between them. From germline, CDR1 is MNHEY and CDR2 SVGAGI. CDR3 nucleotide sequence: TGTGCCAGCCGACACCCGACTGAAGCTTTCTTT. Translation gives CASRHPTEAFF.

The chain combines TRBV7-2 with TRBJ1-1; D gene unclear. Trimming took off 1 base at V and 9 bases at J, with 12 bases between the two ends. CDR1 is SGHTA and CDR2 is FQGNSA in the germline V gene. This CDR3 comprises 13 residues. The CDR3 nucleotides read TGTGCCAGCAGCTTAGACCAGACGCTTAAAGCTTTCTTT. Its translation: CASSLDQTLKAFF. The entire variable domain, with the rest obtained from reference TRBV7-2 and TRBJ1-1, is as follows: GAGVSQSPSNKVTEKGKDVELRCDPISGHTALYWYRQSLGQGLEFLIYFQGNSAPDKSGLPSDRFSAERTGGSVSTLTIQRTQQEDSAVYLCASSLDQTLKAFFGQGTRLTVV.

This clone has just a few counts. The CDR3 sequence: CASSRQDYEQYF. As DNA, the CDR3 is TGTGCCAGCAGCCGGCAGGATTACGAGCAGTACTTC. This rearrangement joins TRBV7-9 to TRBJ2-7; D unclear. CDR1 is SEHNR and CDR2 is FQNEAQ in the germline V gene (reference sequence). V was pared by 5 bases and J by 4 bases, with 9 bases between. The length of the CDR3 is 12 residues.

This clone has only one observation. The rearrangement uses TRBV3-1 (or the pseudogene TRBV3-2) and TRBJ1-1, with D possibly matching TRBD1 (6 bases). Deletions cut 0 bases from V and 8 bases from J, with 10 bases between. The germline CDR1 and CDR2 sequences are LGHDT and YNNKEL (reference sequence). CDR3 length: 13 residues. Written as DNA, the CDR3 is TGTGCCAGCAGCCAAGAATACAGGGTCGAAGCTTTCTTT. Protein: CASSQEYRVEAFF.

The chain joins TRBV5-1 to TRBJ1-4; 8 nucleotides match TRBD1. This CDR3 is built from 14 residues. Germline lookup yields CDR1 SGHRS and CDR2 YFSETQ. J lost 7 bases, V lost 6 bases, and 8 bases had no gene match. The CDR3 nucleotides read TGCGCCAGCACCCCGACAGGGGTGGCTGAAAAACTGTTTTTT. As protein: CASTPTGVAEKLFF.

The gene calls are TRBV5-1 and TRBJ2-1; no firm D call. Germline V gives CDR1 SGHRS, CDR2 YFSETQ. The V and J ends lost 3 bases and 10 bases respectively, with 14 bases between them. The CDR3 has 13 amino acids. DNA for the CDR3: TGCGCCAGCAGCTCCGATTGGGTCGGGGAGCAGTTCTTC. Its translation: CASSSDWVGEQFF.

The rearrangement uses TRBV18 and TRBJ1-5; tentatively, D is TRBD1 (6 bases). Germline CDR1 KGHSH, CDR2 LQKENI. V was pared by 1 base and J by 7 bases, with 14 bases between. This CDR3 contains 15 residues. The CDR3 here is CASSPRQGSWQPQHF. Written as DNA, the CDR3 is TGTGCCAGCTCACCACGGCAGGGGAGTTGGCAGCCCCAGCATTTT. Full variable domain (missing parts from reference TRBV18 and TRBJ1-5): NAGVMQNPRHLVRRRGQEARLRCSPMKGHSHVYWYRQLPEEGLKFMVYLQKENIIDESGMPKERFSAEFPKEGPSILRIQQVVRGDSAAYFCASSPRQGSWQPQHFGDGTRLSIL.

The rearrangement joins TRBV6-2 or TRBV6-3 to TRBJ1-2, with D perhaps TRBD1 (5 bases). This CDR3 contains 15 residues. Germline V CDR1 and CDR2: MNHEY, SVGEGT. With 2 bases removed from V and 8 bases from J, the gap between germline ends came to 18 bases. CDR3 protein: CASSYPAGFTSGYTF. In nucleotides, the CDR3 is TGTGCCAGCAGTTACCCGGCAGGGTTCACGAGCGGCTACACCTTC.

The chain couples TRBV6-5 to TRBJ2-1, with TRBD2 identical over 9 bases. Germline V gene lookup returns CDR1 MNHEY and CDR2 SVGAGI. The V and J ends lost 5 bases and 4 bases, in that order; junction bases with no gene match: 6. CDR3 size: 15 residues. The CDR3 here is CASSRSGGRYNEQFF. The DNA of the CDR3 is TGTGCCAGCAGTAGGAGCGGGGGGCGATACAATGAGCAGTTCTTC.

CDR3 DNA sequence: TGTGCCAGCAGCTTGGTTCTGAACACTGAAGCTTTCTTT. It encodes CASSLVLNTEAFF. The chain couples TRBV5-4 to TRBJ1-1; D uncertain. Trimming removed 0 bases at V and 0 bases at J, with 3 bases between. Germline CDR1 SGHNT, CDR2 YYREEE (reference sequence). The CDR3 extends over 13 amino acids.

The chain recombines TRBV28 with TRBJ2-7; D is tentatively TRBD1 or TRBD2 (7 bases each). Germline values: CDR1 MDHEN, CDR2 SYDVKM. V lost 6 bases and J lost 6, with 24 bases in between. The CDR3 length is 16 residues. The CDR3 DNA is TGTGCCAGCAGCGCAAGCGGGACAGAGGGTTATCTCGAGCAGTACTTC. This gives the protein CASSASGTEGYLEQYF. The full variable domain, completed using reference TRBV28 and TRBJ2-7, is DVKVTQSSRYLVKRTGEKVFLECVQDMDHENMFWYRQDPGLGLRLIYFSYDVKMKEKGDIPEGYSVSREKKERFSLILESASTNQTSMYLCASSASGTEGYLEQYFGPGTRLTVT.

CDR3 bases: TGTGCCAGCAGCTTAAGGACAGGGCGGAACACTGAAGCTTTCTTT. The encoded protein is CASSLRTGRNTEAFF. The chain has TRBV7-6 and TRBJ1-1, with 8 bases aligning to TRBD1. Trimming removed 2 bases from V and 1 base from J; junction bases left unmatched: 3. CDR1 is SGHVS, CDR2 FNYEAQ, per germline. This CDR3 spans 15 amino acids.

The chain is built from TRBV28 and TRBJ2-7; D is possibly TRBD2 (6 bases). Germline V CDR1 and CDR2: MDHEN, SYDVKM. The CDR3 spans 15 residues. V lost 3 bases, J lost 7 bases, and 19 bases lay in between. CDR3 in DNA: TGTGCCAGCAGTTTGGGCGGGGTCCCATTGTGGGAGCAGTACTTC. This translates into CASSLGGVPLWEQYF. The full variable domain, with the rest looked up from reference TRBV28 and TRBJ2-7, is DVKVTQSSRYLVKRTGEKVFLECVQDMDHENMFWYRQDPGLGLRLIYFSYDVKMKEKGDIPEGYSVSREKKERFSLILESASTNQTSMYLCASSLGGVPLWEQYFGPGTRLTVT.